Below, 17 T cell receptor beta chains from the same sample are listed, as sequenced in a study of T cells in Graves' hyperthyroidism and ophthalmopathy. Template material for amplifying TCR beta CDR3 regions consisted of RNA transcripts. HTBI primers were employed in a first-round RT-PCR of the TCR CDR3. Each CDR3 protein gets one entry after TCRdb re-called the multiplex PCR reads with MiXCR. Of under 350,000 distinct CDR3 sequences listed, approximately 15% are singletons. The sequencing input was blood. The receptors derive from a woman aged 60-75 years with Graves' ophthalmopathy.

This clonotype was recorded many times. This chain uses TRBV4-3 with TRBJ1-2, with D possibly TRBD1 on 5 matching bases. V lost 0 bases, J lost 2 bases, and 7 bases lay in between. The V gene's germline CDR1 is LGHNA and CDR2 YSLEER. The CDR3 is 14 amino acids. The CDR3 loop reads CASSQDQGNYGYTF. CDR3 bases: TGCGCCAGCAGCCAAGATCAGGGAAACTATGGCTACACCTTC.

This clonotype was counted at least ten times. The chain employs TRBV12-3 or TRBV12-4 and TRBJ1-2, with D unclear. Trimming removed 6 bases at V and 5 bases at J, with 19 bases between. The CDR3 is 15 amino acids. The CDR3, as DNA: TGTGCCAGCAGCGCTTCCTCCACAAACCGATATGGCTACACCTTC. As protein: CASSASSTNRYGYTF.

This clonotype was recorded many times. This chain uses TRBV27 with TRBJ1-6; D gene ambiguous. This CDR3 has 13 residues. Germline CDR1 is MNHEY and CDR2 is SMNVEV (reference sequence). Trimming stripped 5 bases from V and 5 bases from J, with 7 bases between. CDR3 DNA: TGTGCCAGCAGTCTGACGGATAATTCACCCCTCCACTTT. Protein product: CASSLTDNSPLHF.

V usage is TRBV19 and J usage is TRBJ1-1; D gene uncertain. The CDR3 length is 14 residues. Germline CDR1 and CDR2: LNHDA and SQIVND (reference sequence). Between the trimmed V and J ends, which lost 1 base and 4 bases, there was a span of 10 bases. This chain's CDR3 is CASSIGRVFTEAFF. In nucleotides, the CDR3 is TGTGCCAGTAGTATAGGCCGGGTGTTCACTGAAGCTTTCTTT.

This clonotype was observed many times. This chain connects TRBV27 to TRBJ1-1; 9 bases agree with TRBD1. The CDR3 totals 14 residues. CDR1 and CDR2 (germline): MNHEY, SMNVEV (reference sequence). V lost 5 bases and J lost 7; bases outside the gene matches: 8. The CDR3 here is CASSPYRGLFEAFF. CDR3 DNA sequence: TGTGCCAGCAGTCCATACAGGGGGCTATTTGAAGCTTTCTTT.

This clonotype was counted ten times or more. The rearrangement links TRBV7-9 to TRBJ2-7, with TRBD1 matching 9 bases. Germline assignment: CDR1 SEHNR and CDR2 FQNEAQ (reference sequence). The CDR3 totals 15 residues. Trimming at V came to 4 bases and at J to 6 bases, leaving 10 bases not matched to a gene. CDR3 bases: TGTGCCAGCAGCTCACAAAGGACAGGGGATAGCGAGCAGTACTTC. Encoded protein: CASSSQRTGDSEQYF.

This clonotype has at least ten counts. This rearrangement joins TRBV20-1 to TRBJ2-1, with 11 bases matching TRBD1. Unmatched junction bases numbered 7, after V lost 6 bases and J lost 6 bases. The CDR3 covers 14 residues. Germline V gives CDR1 DFQATT, CDR2 SNEGSKA (reference sequence). CDR3 DNA: TGCAGTGCCACCGGGACAGGGGGACCCAATGAGCAGTTCTTC. Encoded protein: CSATGTGGPNEQFF.

Many counts were recorded for this clonotype. The J gene is TRBJ2-7, the V gene TRBV5-1; 7 bases are shared with TRBD2. V lost 1 base to trimming and J lost 2 bases; unmatched junction nucleotides: 6. This CDR3 comprises 15 residues. Germline CDR1 and CDR2: SGHRS and YFSETQ. The CDR3 region has the DNA TGCGCCAGCAGCTTGCCTCGCGGGGGAGCCTACGAGCAGTACTTC. It encodes CASSLPRGGAYEQYF.

This clonotype has at least ten counts. The rearrangement links TRBV20-1 to TRBJ2-7; D gene unclear. The CDR3 has 14 amino acids. The V and J ends lost 3 bases and 0 bases respectively, with 12 bases between them. Germline CDR1 DFQATT, CDR2 SNEGSKA (reference sequence). CDR3 in DNA: TGCAGTGCTAGTGATCCGCTTCGCTCCTACGAGCAGTACTTC. This encodes CSASDPLRSYEQYF.

This clonotype was recorded many times. V is TRBV13 and J is TRBJ2-7; weak D call: TRBD2 (6 bases). V was pared by 2 bases and J by 3 bases, with 11 bases between. CDR3 length: 14 residues. CDR1 is PRHDT, CDR2 FYEKMQ, per germline (reference sequence). CDR3 sequence reads: CASSLTAGLYEQYF. CDR3 DNA: TGTGCCAGCAGCTTAACAGCGGGCCTCTACGAGCAGTACTTC.

This clonotype was seen many times. The rearrangement links TRBV7-3 to TRBJ2-7; 7 positions agree with TRBD1. Germline values: CDR1 SGHTA, CDR2 FQGTGA. The trim removed 5 bases at V and 6 bases at J, leaving 7 bases unmatched. The CDR3 totals 13 residues. The CDR3 is CASSPTWTGEQYF. Written as DNA, the CDR3 is TGTGCCAGCAGCCCGACTTGGACAGGCGAGCAGTACTTC.

For the CDR3, the DNA is TGCAGTGCTAGAGGAATAGCGGGAGGGCCTAGAGATACGCAGTATTTT. Amino acids: CSARGIAGGPRDTQYF. This sequence joins TRBV20-1 and TRBJ2-3, with 11 bases lining up with TRBD2. CDR3 length equals 16 residues. Germline lookup yields CDR1 DFQATT and CDR2 SNEGSKA (reference sequence). Trimming took 1 base from V and 5 from J; bases not matched to a gene: 8.

At least ten counts were recorded for this clonotype. The chain combines TRBV27 with TRBJ2-7; possible D gene TRBD2, 6 bases. This CDR3 has 15 amino acids. Trimming removed 5 bases at V and 0 bases at J, with 14 bases between. Germline V gives CDR1 MNHEY, CDR2 SMNVEV (reference sequence). CDR3 sequence (DNA): TGTGCCAGCAGTCCGGGTGGGAGGTACTCCTACGAGCAGTACTTC. Amino acid sequence: CASSPGGRYSYEQYF.

Here the CDR3 reads CASSPGSLNQPQHF. DNA for the CDR3: TGTGCCAGCAGTCCCGGGAGCCTCAATCAGCCCCAGCATTTT. The chain joins TRBV6-1 to TRBJ1-5; D not resolved. CDR1 is MNHNS and CDR2 is SASEGT in the germline V gene. Trimming stripped 5 bases from V and 3 bases from J, with 11 bases between. The length of the CDR3 is 14 residues.

The chain links TRBV12-3 or TRBV12-4 to TRBJ2-1; maybe TRBD1 (6 bases). The CDR3 has 14 residues. Trimming shortened V by 0 bases and J by 7 bases, and 10 bases separated the two germline ends. The CDR3 DNA sequence: TGTGCCAGCAGTTTAGCGGGGGCGGAAAATGAGCAGTTCTTC. It yields the protein CASSLAGAENEQFF.

This clonotype has only one observation. Its ends do not fully match the called genes, so a read error is possible. This chain connects TRBV7-2 to TRBJ2-7; 11 bases align to TRBD2. From germline, CDR1 is SGHTA and CDR2 FQGNSA. The CDR3 has 16 amino acids. CDR3 sequence: CACSWQTSGVSYEQYF. CDR3 nucleotide sequence: TGTGCCTGCAGCTGGCAGACTAGCGGGGTCTCCTACGAGCAGTACTTC.

This clonotype was seen a handful of times. This chain uses TRBV7-9 with TRBJ2-2; D is uncertain. The V gene's germline CDR1 is SEHNR and CDR2 FQNEAQ (reference sequence). Trimming cost V 4 bases and J 2 bases, with 8 bases left between them. The CDR3 is 14 amino acids. DNA for the CDR3: TGTGCCAGCAGCTCCCCAATTAACACCGGGGAGCTGTTTTTT. Protein sequence: CASSSPINTGELFF.